The 29 T cell receptor beta chains below were found in one sample sequenced in a study of blood T cell repertoires in COVID-19 (dated by TCRdb to 2020 to 2021). Libraries were made using the immunoSEQ multiplex PCR assay. The source is immuneACCESS, and TCRdb retained only in-frame sequences with V and J called. Part of the clones is not carried over; for the studies checked, unresolved V genes explain less than half of this, and the remainder is unexplained. For this sample the table gives 150,000 to 200,000 clones, of which roughly 86% were detected only once. The biggest ten clones account for about 9.7% of the sample. Specimen: PBMCs or T cells enriched from blood (not recorded which). These receptors all stem from a woman aged 30 to 39 who had recovered from COVID-19.

The V and J genes are TRBV3-1 (or the pseudogene TRBV3-2) and TRBJ2-1, with 13 bases aligning to TRBD2. The CDR3 extends over 18 amino acids. Germline lookup yields CDR1 LGHDT and CDR2 YNNKEL (reference sequence). J gave up 8 bases and V 3 bases, and 13 bases lay outside the gene matches. CDR3 sequence reads: CASSQEPGLAGIIDEQFF. The CDR3 DNA sequence: TGTGCCAGCAGCCAGGAGCCGGGACTAGCGGGAATTATCGATGAGCAGTTCTTC.

This clone appeared once. The chain carries TRBV12-2 and TRBJ2-3; no check of the table's D call, TRBD2, against the DNA was made. TRBV12-2 is recorded as a pseudogene. This CDR3 comprises 14 residues. The CDR3 region has the DNA TGTGCAAGTCGCTTAGAAGCAAAGTCGGATACGCAGTATTTT. The encoded protein is CASRLEAKSDTQYF.

This chain joins TRBV9 and TRBJ2-7; 14 nucleotides agree with TRBD2. V lost 4 bases and J lost 5; bases outside the gene matches: 5. From germline, CDR1 is SGDLS and CDR2 YYNGEE. This CDR3 comprises 15 residues. The CDR3 here is CASSKGTSGRDEQYF. In DNA, the CDR3 is TGTGCCAGCAGCAAAGGGACTAGCGGGAGAGACGAGCAGTACTTC.

A word on this clone: The same CDR3 arises from other DNA sequences in this sample as well. The chain joins TRBV19 to TRBJ1-2; possibly TRBD1 for D (5 bases). From germline, CDR1 is LNHDA and CDR2 SQIVND (reference sequence). The CDR3 spans 13 residues. V lost 3 bases and J 0 bases, leaving 5 bases between the germline ends. The CDR3 spells CASSMTANYGYTF. The CDR3 DNA sequence: TGTGCCAGTAGTATGACAGCTAACTATGGCTACACCTTC.

CDR3 region: CASSWGDLYEQYF. The CDR3 DNA is TGTGCCAGCAGTTGGGGGGACCTCTACGAGCAGTACTTC. The chain combines TRBV12-3 or TRBV12-4 with TRBJ2-7; D is possibly TRBD2 (6 bases). V was clipped by 4 bases and J by 3 bases, with 10 bases between them. The CDR3 runs 13 residues.

This chain links TRBV19 with TRBJ2-2, with D tentatively TRBD2 (6 bases). Trimming took off 1 base at V and 7 bases at J, with 13 bases between the two ends. Germline lookup yields CDR1 LNHDA and CDR2 SQIVND (reference sequence). The CDR3 sequence is 15 residues long. CDR3 sequence: CASSIGGAPIGELFF. CDR3 DNA sequence: TGTGCCAGTAGTATAGGCGGGGCACCCATCGGGGAGCTGTTTTTT.

This clone was observed once. The chain is built from TRBV19 and TRBJ2-2; D is unclear. Germline CDR1 is LNHDA and CDR2 is SQIVND (reference sequence). This CDR3 has 14 residues. Trimming shortened V by 3 bases and J by 4 bases, and 9 bases separated the two germline ends. The CDR3 nucleotides read TGTGCCAGTAGTATTGTCAGCGCCACCGGGGAGCTGTTTTTT. Its protein is CASSIVSATGELFF.

V gene TRBV7-6 combines with J gene TRBJ1-1; D might be TRBD1 (5 bases). Between the trimmed V and J ends, which lost 7 bases and 2 bases, there was a span of 14 bases. The CDR3 has 14 amino acids. CDR1 is SGHVS, CDR2 FNYEAQ, per germline. The CDR3 is CASTVTALNTEAFF. CDR3 bases: TGTGCCAGCACCGTGACAGCGCTAAACACTGAAGCTTTCTTT.

This clone rates as medium-sized. The DNA of the CDR3 is TGTGCCAGCAGTGAACCCGAACTAGCGGGAGCCTCCTACAATGAGCAGTTCTTC. This codes for CASSEPELAGASYNEQFF. The chain couples TRBV2 to TRBJ2-1; TRBD2 matches 11 bases. Trimming removed 2 bases from V and 0 bases from J; junction bases left unmatched: 6. Germline V gene data show CDR1 as SNHLY and CDR2 as FYNNEI. The CDR3 contains 18 residues.

In this sample, this clone turned up once. The rearrangement uses TRBV19 and TRBJ2-1; possibly TRBD2 for D (5 bases). Between the trimmed V and J ends, which lost 7 bases and 6 bases, there was a span of 19 bases. Germline lookup yields CDR1 LNHDA and CDR2 SQIVND (reference sequence). This CDR3 contains 15 residues. The CDR3 DNA reads TGTGCCAGTACCTTGTCGGACTCCCGATCCAATGAGCAGTTCTTC. Its translation is CASTLSDSRSNEQFF. Using reference TRBV19 and TRBJ2-1 for the parts outside the CDR3, the full variable domain is DGGITQSPKYLFRKEGQNVTLSCEQNLNHDAMYWYRQDPGQGLRLIYYSQIVNDFQKGDIAEGYSVSREKKESFPLTVTSAQKNPTAFYLCASTLSDSRSNEQFFGPGTRLTVL.

This chain connects TRBV28 to TRBJ2-7; 7 bases are shared with TRBD2. Germline values: CDR1 MDHEN, CDR2 SYDVKM. This CDR3 is 12 amino acids long. With 10 bases clipped from V and 3 bases from J, the junction kept 6 bases outside the gene matches. CDR3 region: CAMGGGNYEQYF. CDR3 DNA sequence: TGTGCCATGGGGGGGGGAAACTACGAGCAGTACTTC.

The rearrangement uses TRBV19 and TRBJ1-2, with 9 nucleotides matching TRBD1. Germline lookup yields CDR1 LNHDA and CDR2 SQIVND (reference sequence). CDR3 size: 15 residues. V was pared by 7 bases and J by 3 bases, with 9 bases of the junction left unmatched. CDR3 region: CASTTGGTIDYGYTF. The CDR3 coding sequence is TGTGCCAGTACCACAGGGGGCACAATCGACTATGGCTACACCTTC.

This clone has just a few counts. The V gene is TRBV5-4, the J gene TRBJ2-1; 10 bases are a match to TRBD2. Trimming took 1 base from V and 8 from J; bases not matched to a gene: 6. The germline CDR1 and CDR2 sequences are SGHNT and YYREEE (reference sequence). The CDR3 totals 15 residues. In DNA form, the CDR3 reads TGTGCCAGCAGCTTGAAACTAGCGGGATGGGATGAGCAGTTCTTC. Translated, it gives CASSLKLAGWDEQFF.

The CDR3 nucleotides are TGCGCCAGCAGCCTAGCGGGGTGGGTGGCGGCCCAGTACTTC. It is translated as CASSLAGWVAAQYF. This chain uses TRBV4-1 with TRBJ2-5, with 8 bases matching TRBD2. V lost 4 bases to trimming and J lost 9 bases; unmatched junction nucleotides: 10. Germline V gives CDR1 MGHRA, CDR2 YSYEKL. The CDR3 totals 14 residues.

The chain carries TRBV7-9 and TRBJ2-7; TRBD1 agrees at 9 bases. With V trimmed by 4 bases and J by 6 bases, 10 bases remained unmatched. CDR3 length: 15 residues. Germline assignment: CDR1 SEHNR and CDR2 FQNEAQ (reference sequence). CDR3 coding DNA: TGTGCCAGCAGCTCTCGGATAACAGGGGGCATCGAGCAGTACTTC. Translation gives CASSSRITGGIEQYF.

The chain combines TRBV20-1 with TRBJ2-1; TRBD1 is a possible D gene (6 bases). Per germline, CDR1 DFQATT and CDR2 SNEGSKA (reference sequence). The CDR3 has 14 residues. V lost 3 bases and J 4 bases, leaving 13 bases between the germline ends. The CDR3 region is CSASKGVVYNEQFF. CDR3 DNA: TGCAGTGCTAGTAAGGGGGTCGTTTACAATGAGCAGTTCTTC.

V is TRBV28 and J is TRBJ2-7; TRBD1 matches 8 bases. The CDR3 covers 14 residues. V dropped 5 bases and J dropped 5; count of bases not matched to a gene: 8. In germline, CDR1 is MDHEN, CDR2 SYDVKM. CDR3 DNA sequence: TGTGCCAGCAGTCCCGACAGGGGAAACGACGAGCAGTACTTC. It yields the protein CASSPDRGNDEQYF.

This chain connects TRBV5-3 to TRBJ1-5; D perhaps matches TRBD1 (6 bases). TRBV5-3 is assigned to the ORF class and has an uncertain function. CDR3 length: 14 amino acids. Trimming shortened V by 2 bases and J by 7 bases, and 13 bases separated the two germline ends. For the CDR3, the DNA is TGTGCCAGAAGCTTCAGGGGTAGAGACCAGCCCCAGCATTTT. It codes for CARSFRGRDQPQHF.

This clone has just a few counts. The gene calls are TRBV6-5 and TRBJ1-1; TRBD1 agrees at 9 bases. The CDR3 contains 15 residues. Germline trimming cut 2 bases from V and 2 bases from J; bases unmatched to any gene: 3. Germline values: CDR1 MNHEY, CDR2 SVGAGI. CDR3 in DNA: TGTGCCAGCAGTTACGGGGGACAGGGAAACACTGAAGCTTTCTTT. Translating gives CASSYGGQGNTEAFF.

This clone has only one observation. V is TRBV29-1 and J is TRBJ2-5; the match to TRBD1 covers 8 bases. The CDR3 spans 14 residues. Germline CDR1 SQVTM, CDR2 ANQGSEA. The trim removed 4 bases at V and 2 bases at J, leaving 6 bases unmatched. CDR3 bases: TGCAGCGTTGTATTCAGGGGGCAACAAGAGACCCAGTACTTC. This codes for CSVVFRGQQETQYF.

The V call is TRBV3-1 (or the pseudogene TRBV3-2), the J call TRBJ1-5; TRBD1 matches at 7 bases. CDR1 and CDR2 from the germline V gene are LGHDT and YNNKEL (reference sequence). J lost 7 bases, V lost 0 bases, and 9 bases had no gene match. This CDR3 comprises 16 residues. For the CDR3, the DNA is TGTGCCAGCAGCCAAGATTGGAGGGGGCTGGGACAGCCCCAGCATTTT. It is translated as CASSQDWRGLGQPQHF.

The V gene is TRBV28, the J gene TRBJ2-1; 7 bases agree with TRBD2. Germline trimming cut 4 bases from V and 3 bases from J; bases unmatched to any gene: 6. CDR3 length: 15 amino acids. CDR1 and CDR2 from the germline V gene are MDHEN and SYDVKM. CDR3 nucleotides: TGTGCCAGCAGTTGGTCAGCGGGGCACTACAATGAGCAGTTCTTC. Translation gives CASSWSAGHYNEQFF.

The table lists this clone with a count of one. The chain couples TRBV6-5 to TRBJ2-7; TRBD1 aligns across 7 bases. V trimming: 5 bases; J trimming: 3 bases; junction bases outside the gene matches: 1. Germline-derived CDR1 and CDR2 are MNHEY and SVGAGI. The CDR3 runs to 12 residues. The CDR3 here is CASSTGDYEQYF. CDR3 coding DNA: TGTGCCAGCAGTACAGGGGACTACGAGCAGTACTTC.

This chain uses TRBV19 with TRBJ2-1; D might be TRBD1 (5 bases). This CDR3 is built from 15 residues. V was trimmed by 5 bases and J by 2 bases, leaving 13 bases between them. The germline V gene has CDR1 LNHDA and CDR2 SQIVND (reference sequence). The CDR3 sequence: CASSPQGSAYNEQFF. As DNA, the CDR3 is TGTGCCAGTAGTCCCCAGGGATCCGCCTACAATGAGCAGTTCTTC. The full variable domain, with the rest looked up from reference TRBV19 and TRBJ2-1, is DGGITQSPKYLFRKEGQNVTLSCEQNLNHDAMYWYRQDPGQGLRLIYYSQIVNDFQKGDIAEGYSVSREKKESFPLTVTSAQKNPTAFYLCASSPQGSAYNEQFFGPGTRLTVL.

V is TRBV28 and J is TRBJ1-2, with a possible D match to TRBD1 (5 bases). Germline V gene sequence: CDR1 MDHEN, CDR2 SYDVKM. This CDR3 comprises 16 residues. V gave up 1 base and J gave up 4 bases, with 16 bases separating them. The CDR3 DNA is TGTGCCAGCAGTTTATTAGCTCGACAGTGGGGCTATGGCTACACCTTC. Residues: CASSLLARQWGYGYTF.

The J gene is TRBJ1-6, the V gene TRBV3-1 (or the pseudogene TRBV3-2); 7 nucleotides match TRBD1. Germline trimming cut 6 bases from V and 3 bases from J; bases unmatched to any gene: 2. The germline gives CDR1 LGHDT, CDR2 YNNKEL (reference sequence). The CDR3 is 14 residues long. The DNA for the CDR3 is TGTGCCAGCAGTCGGGACAGCTATAATTCACCCCTCCACTTT. Protein sequence: CASSRDSYNSPLHF.

DNA for the CDR3: TGTGCCAGCAGTTTATTCAGTCGTAATATTCAAGAGACCCAGTACTTC. It is translated as CASSLFSRNIQETQYF. The genes are TRBV28 and TRBJ2-5; D gene unclear. V was trimmed by 1 base and J by 2 bases, leaving 14 bases between them. Germline V lookup: CDR1 MDHEN, CDR2 SYDVKM. CDR3 length: 16 residues.

The V and J genes are TRBV4-2 and TRBJ2-5; D ambiguous. Looked up from germline, CDR1 is LGHNA and CDR2 is YNFKEQ. The CDR3 loop spans 13 amino acids. With 5 bases removed from V and 2 bases from J, the gap between germline ends came to 9 bases. CDR3: CASSVGPQETQYF. In DNA, the CDR3 is TGTGCCAGCAGCGTGGGCCCTCAAGAGACCCAGTACTTC.

This rearrangement joins TRBV14 to TRBJ2-2; D might be TRBD1 (5 bases). Germline V lookup: CDR1 SGHDN, CDR2 FVKESK. V dropped 6 bases and J dropped 4 bases, with 9 bases sitting between them. The CDR3 has 13 amino acids. CDR3 in amino acids: CASSKQGTGELFF. Here the CDR3 DNA reads TGTGCCAGCAGTAAGCAGGGCACCGGGGAGCTGTTTTTT. Full variable domain (remainder filled in from reference TRBV14 and TRBJ2-2): EAGVTQFPSHSVIEKGQTVTLRCDPISGHDNLYWYRRVMGKEIKFLLHFVKESKQDESGMPNNRFLAERTGGTYSTLKVQPAELEDSGVYFCASSKQGTGELFFGEGSRLTVL.